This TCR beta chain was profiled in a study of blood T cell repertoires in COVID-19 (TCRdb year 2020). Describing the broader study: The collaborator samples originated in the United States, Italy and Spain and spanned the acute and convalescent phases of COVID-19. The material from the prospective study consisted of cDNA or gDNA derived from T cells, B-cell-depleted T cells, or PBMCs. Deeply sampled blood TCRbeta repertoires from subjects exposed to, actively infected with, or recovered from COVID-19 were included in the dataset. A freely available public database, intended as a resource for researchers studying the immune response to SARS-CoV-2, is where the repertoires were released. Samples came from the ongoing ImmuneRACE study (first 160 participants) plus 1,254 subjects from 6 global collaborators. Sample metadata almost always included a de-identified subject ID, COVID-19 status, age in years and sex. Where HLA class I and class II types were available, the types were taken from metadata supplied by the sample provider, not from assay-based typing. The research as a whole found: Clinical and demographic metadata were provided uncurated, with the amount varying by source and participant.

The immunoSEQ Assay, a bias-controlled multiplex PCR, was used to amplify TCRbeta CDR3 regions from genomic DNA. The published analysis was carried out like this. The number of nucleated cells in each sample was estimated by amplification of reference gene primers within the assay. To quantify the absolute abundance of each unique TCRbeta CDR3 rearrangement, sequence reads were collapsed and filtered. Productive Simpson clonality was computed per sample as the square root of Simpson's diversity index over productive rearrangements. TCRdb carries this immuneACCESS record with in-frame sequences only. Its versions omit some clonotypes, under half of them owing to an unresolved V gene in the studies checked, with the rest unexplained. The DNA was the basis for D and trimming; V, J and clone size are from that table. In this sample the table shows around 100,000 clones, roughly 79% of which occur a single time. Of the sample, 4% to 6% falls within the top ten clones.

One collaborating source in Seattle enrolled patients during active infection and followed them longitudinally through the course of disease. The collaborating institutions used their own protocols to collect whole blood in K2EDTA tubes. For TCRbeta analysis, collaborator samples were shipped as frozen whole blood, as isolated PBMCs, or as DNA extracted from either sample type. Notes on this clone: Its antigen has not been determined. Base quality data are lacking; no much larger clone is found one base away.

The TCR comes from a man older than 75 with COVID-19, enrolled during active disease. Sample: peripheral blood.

The DNA sequence reads TGTGCCAGCAGCGTAGCAAGGGGCTATGGCTACACCTTC. This encodes CASSVARGYGYTF. The chain is encoded by TRBV5-6 joined to TRBJ1-2; TRBD1 is perhaps the D gene, given 5 matching bases. The germline ends are 11 bases apart after V is trimmed by 4 bases and J by 4 bases. The germline V gene encodes CDR1 SGHDT and CDR2 YYEEEE. Its CDR3 holds 13 amino acids, cysteine through phenylalanine. The read is trimmed to its CDR3 DNA, 39 bases read in frame from base 1.